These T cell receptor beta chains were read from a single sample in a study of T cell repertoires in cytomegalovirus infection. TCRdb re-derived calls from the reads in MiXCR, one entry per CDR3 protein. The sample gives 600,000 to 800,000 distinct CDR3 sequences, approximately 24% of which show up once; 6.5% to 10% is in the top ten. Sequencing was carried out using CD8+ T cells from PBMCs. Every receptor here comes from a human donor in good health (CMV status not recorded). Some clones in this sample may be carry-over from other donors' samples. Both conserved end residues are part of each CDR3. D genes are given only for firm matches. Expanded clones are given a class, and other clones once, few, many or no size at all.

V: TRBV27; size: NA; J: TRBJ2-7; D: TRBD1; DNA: TGTGCCAGCAGCGCAGCAGGGGGTGGCTACGAGCAGTACTTC; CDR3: CASSAAGGGYEQYF
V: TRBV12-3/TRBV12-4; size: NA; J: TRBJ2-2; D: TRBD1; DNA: TGTGCCAGCAGCCTTGGGACAGCGGAGCTGTTTTTT; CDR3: CASSLGTAELFF
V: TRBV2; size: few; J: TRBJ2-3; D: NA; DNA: TGTGCCAGCAGTGCTGGGGATACGCAGTATTTT; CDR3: CASSAGDTQYF
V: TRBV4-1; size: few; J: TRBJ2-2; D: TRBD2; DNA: TGCGCCAGCAGCCGGGGACTAGCGAACACCGGGGAGCTGTTTTTT; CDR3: CASSRGLANTGELFF
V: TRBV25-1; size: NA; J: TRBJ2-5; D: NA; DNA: TGTGCCAGCAGTGAAAACGGGGGACAAGAGACCCAGTACTTC; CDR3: CASSENGGQETQYF
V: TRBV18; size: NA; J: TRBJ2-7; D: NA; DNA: TGTGCCAGCTCACCGCAGGACAGTTTCCACGAGCAGTACTTC; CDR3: CASSPQDSFHEQYF
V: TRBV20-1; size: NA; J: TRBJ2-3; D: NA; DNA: TGCAGTGCAATGCAGGGCGGATTTATCACAGATACGCAGTATTTT; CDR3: CSAMQGGFITDTQYF
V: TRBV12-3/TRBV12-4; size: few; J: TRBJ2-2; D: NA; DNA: TGTGCCAGCAGTTTAAACTCCCGGGGCCCGAACACCGGGGAGCTGTTTTTT; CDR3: CASSLNSRGPNTGELFF
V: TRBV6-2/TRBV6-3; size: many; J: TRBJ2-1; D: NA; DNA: TGTGCCAGCAGTTACTCGCGCCATGGCTCCTACAATGAGCAGTTCTTC; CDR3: CASSYSRHGSYNEQFF
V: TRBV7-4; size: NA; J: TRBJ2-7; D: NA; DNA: TGTGTCAGCAGCTTAGCCGGGGCACGGGAGCAGTACTTC; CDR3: CVSSLAGAREQYF
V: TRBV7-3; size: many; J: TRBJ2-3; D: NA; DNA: TGTGCCAGCAGCTTACAGAGTACAGATACGCAGTATTTT; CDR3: CASSLQSTDTQYF
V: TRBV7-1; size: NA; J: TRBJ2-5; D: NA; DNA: TGTGCCAGCAGGCCAGGAGAGGAAGAGACCCAGTACTTC; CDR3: CASRPGEEETQYF
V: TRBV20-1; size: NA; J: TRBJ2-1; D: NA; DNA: TGCAGTGCTAGAGACCAGAGAGCGGACTCCTACAATGAGCAGCTCTTC; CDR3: CSARDQRADSYNEQLF
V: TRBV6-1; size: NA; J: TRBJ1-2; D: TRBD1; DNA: TGTGCCAGCAGTTCTTTTACAGGGGACTATGACTACACCTTC; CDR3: CASSSFTGDYDYTF
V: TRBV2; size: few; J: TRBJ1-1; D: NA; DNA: TGTGCCATCGGGGGCGCTGAAGCTTTCTTT; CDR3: CAIGGAEAFF
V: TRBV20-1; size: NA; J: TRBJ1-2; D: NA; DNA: TGCAGTGCCCTACACCGACAGGAATATTATGGCTACACCTTC; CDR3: CSALHRQEYYGYTF
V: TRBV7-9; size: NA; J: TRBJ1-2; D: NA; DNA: TGTGCCAGCAGAGAGAGGGCAGACTGGAACTATGGCTACACCTTC; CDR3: CASRERADWNYGYTF
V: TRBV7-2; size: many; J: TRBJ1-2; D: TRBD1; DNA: TGTGCCAGCAGCCGCATGCCGTGGGACAGGGACTATGGCTACACCTTC; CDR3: CASSRMPWDRDYGYTF
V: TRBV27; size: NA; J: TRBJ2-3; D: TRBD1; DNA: TGTGCCAGCAGTTTCTACCTTGACAGGGTGAGCACAGATACGCAGTATTTT; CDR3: CASSFYLDRVSTDTQYF
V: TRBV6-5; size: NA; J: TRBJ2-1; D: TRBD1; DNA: TGTGCCAGCAGTTACTCGTCGACAGGGGCCGTTCAAGGCAATGAGCAGTTCTTC; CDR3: CASSYSSTGAVQGNEQFF
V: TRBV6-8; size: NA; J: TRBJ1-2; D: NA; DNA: TGTGCCAGCAGTCAAAACAGAGTTGGCTACACCTTC; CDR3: CASSQNRVGYTF
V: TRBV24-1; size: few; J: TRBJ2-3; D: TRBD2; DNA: TGTGCCACCAGTGATTTGATAGCGGGGGACCACACAGATACGCAGTATTTT; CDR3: CATSDLIAGDHTDTQYF
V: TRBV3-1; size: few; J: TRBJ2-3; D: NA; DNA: TGTGCCAGCAGCCTGATTGTGGCCGATACGCAGTATTTT; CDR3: CASSLIVADTQYF
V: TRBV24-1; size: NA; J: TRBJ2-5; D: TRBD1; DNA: TGTGCCACCAGTGACCGATTTGACAGGGTCGGAGAGACCCAGTACTTC; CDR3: CATSDRFDRVGETQYF
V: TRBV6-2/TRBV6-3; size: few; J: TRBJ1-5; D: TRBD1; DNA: TGTGCCAGCAGACCGGACAGGGGGGGCAATCAGCCCCAGCATTTT; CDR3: CASRPDRGGNQPQHF
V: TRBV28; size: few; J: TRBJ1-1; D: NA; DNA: TGTGCCAGCAGTTATATTTGGGACCCCGGGACGGACACTGAAGCTTTCTTT; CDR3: CASSYIWDPGTDTEAFF
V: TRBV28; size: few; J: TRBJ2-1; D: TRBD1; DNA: TGTGCCAGCAGTCCCAGGATCCTAACCGGGACAGGTTCCTTGTTTGGGTACAATGAGCAGTTCTTC; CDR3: CASSPRILTGTGSLFGYNEQFF
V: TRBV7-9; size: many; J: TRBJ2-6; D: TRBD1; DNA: TGTGCCAGCACCTCCGGGACAGGGACCGGGGCCAACGTCCTGACTTTC; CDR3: CASTSGTGTGANVLTF
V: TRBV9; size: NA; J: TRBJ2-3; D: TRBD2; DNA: TGTGCCAGCAGCGCCCCGGTGGGGGGGGGCACAGATACGCAGTATTTT; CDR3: CASSAPVGGGTDTQYF
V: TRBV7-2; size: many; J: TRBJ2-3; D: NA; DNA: TGTGCCAGCAGCTACGAGGTTGGCCGTTCTTACACAGATACGCAGTATTTT; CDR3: CASSYEVGRSYTDTQYF
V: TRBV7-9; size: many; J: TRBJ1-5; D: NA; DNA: TGTGCCAGCAGCTTAGCTCAGGGGAATCAGCCCCAGCATTTT; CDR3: CASSLAQGNQPQHF
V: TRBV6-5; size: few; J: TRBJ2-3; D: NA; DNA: TGTGCCAGCAGTCCCATGGGTGATACGCAGTATTTT; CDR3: CASSPMGDTQYF
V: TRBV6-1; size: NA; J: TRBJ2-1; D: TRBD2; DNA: TGTGCCAGCAGTGAACAGGAGACTAGCGGTTACAATGAGCAGTTCTTC; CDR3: CASSEQETSGYNEQFF
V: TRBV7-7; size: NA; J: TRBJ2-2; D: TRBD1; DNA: TGTGCTAACAGCTTAGAATGGGACAGGGGGCTCACCGGGGAGCTGTTTTTT; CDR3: CANSLEWDRGLTGELFF
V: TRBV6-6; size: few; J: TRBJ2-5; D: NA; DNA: TGTGCCAGCTCGCCCTTCCCCCCCGGGGGCGAGGGTACCCAGTACTTC; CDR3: CASSPFPPGGEGTQYF
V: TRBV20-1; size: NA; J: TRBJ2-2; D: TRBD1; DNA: TGCAGTGCGACGGGACAGGGGGTAGGCGGGGAGCTGTTTTTT; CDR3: CSATGQGVGGELFF
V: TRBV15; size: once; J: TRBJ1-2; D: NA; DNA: TGTGCCACCAGCAGAGAATGGCCCGACGGCTACACCTTC; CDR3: CATSREWPDGYTF
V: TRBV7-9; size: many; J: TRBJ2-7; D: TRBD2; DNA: TGTGCCAGCAGCTTCGTAGCGGGGGGGTCCTACGAGCAGTACTTC; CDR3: CASSFVAGGSYEQYF
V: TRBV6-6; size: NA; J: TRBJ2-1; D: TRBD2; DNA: TGTGCCAGCATTCCCGCGGGGGGGTCCTACAATGAGCAGTTCTTC; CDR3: CASIPAGGSYNEQFF
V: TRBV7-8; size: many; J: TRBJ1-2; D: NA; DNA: TGTGCCAGCAGCTTAGTAAGGGACGGTGGCTACACCTTC; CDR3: CASSLVRDGGYTF
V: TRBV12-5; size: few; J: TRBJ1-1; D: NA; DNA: TGTGCTAGTGGTTTCCGTGACACTGAAGCTTTCTTT; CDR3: CASGFRDTEAFF
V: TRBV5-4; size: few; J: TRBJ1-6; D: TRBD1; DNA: TGTGCCAGCAGCTTGGCGGGACAGGGGTCCTCCTATAATTCACCCCTCCACTTT; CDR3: CASSLAGQGSSYNSPLHF
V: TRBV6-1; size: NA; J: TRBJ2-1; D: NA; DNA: TGTGCCAGCAGTGAACTAGGCAGCTACAATGAGCAGTTCTTC; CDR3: CASSELGSYNEQFF
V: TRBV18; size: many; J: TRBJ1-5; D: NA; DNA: TGTGCCAGCTCACCGGAGACTGAGAATGGGCGGTATAGCAATCAGCCCCAGCATTTT; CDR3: CASSPETENGRYSNQPQHF
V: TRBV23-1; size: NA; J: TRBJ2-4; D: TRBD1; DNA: TGCGCCAGCAGTCATATTGCCGGGACAGCAATTTATGGTGAAAACATTCAGTACTTC; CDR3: CASSHIAGTAIYGENIQYF
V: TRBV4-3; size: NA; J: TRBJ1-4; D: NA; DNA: TGCGCCAGCAGCCAAGATCGTCTGGCAAATGAAAAACTGTTTTTT; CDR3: CASSQDRLANEKLFF